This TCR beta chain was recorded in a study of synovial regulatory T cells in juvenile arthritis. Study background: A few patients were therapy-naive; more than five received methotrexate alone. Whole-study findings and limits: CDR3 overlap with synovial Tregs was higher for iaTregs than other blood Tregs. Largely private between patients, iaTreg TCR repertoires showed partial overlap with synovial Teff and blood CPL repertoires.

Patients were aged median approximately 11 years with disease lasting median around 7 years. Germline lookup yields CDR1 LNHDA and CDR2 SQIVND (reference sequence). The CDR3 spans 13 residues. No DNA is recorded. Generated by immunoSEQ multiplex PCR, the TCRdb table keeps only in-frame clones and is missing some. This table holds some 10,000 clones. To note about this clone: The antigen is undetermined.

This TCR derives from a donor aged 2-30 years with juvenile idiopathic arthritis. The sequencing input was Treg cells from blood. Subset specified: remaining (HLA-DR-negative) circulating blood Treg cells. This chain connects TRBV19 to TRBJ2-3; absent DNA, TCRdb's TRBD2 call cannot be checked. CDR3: CASSMSEADTQYF.